Detailed here is one TCR beta chain. Its antigen is as yet unknown. Some clones are missing from TCRdb's copy, which holds only in-frame ones; the method was immunoSEQ multiplex PCR. This table has some 2,500,000 clones, 80% to 95% appearing once. The data originate from a study of shared clonotypes between healthy human individuals. Broader study findings: The study found roughly 5% of naive CD4 clonotypes shared across four donors.

The V gene's germline CDR1 is SEHNR and CDR2 FQNEAQ (reference sequence). Deletions cut 1 base from V and 5 bases from J, with 8 bases between. The CDR3 consists of 14 residues. The chain joins TRBV7-9 to TRBJ2-2; a weak D match, TRBD2 (5 bases). This receptor was identified in a man aged 18 to 30 in good health. Some clones in this sample may be carry-over from other donors' samples. The sequenced sample was naive CD4+ T cells from PBMCs. The subset is: CD45RA+ positively selected. CDR3 coding DNA: TGTGCCAGCAGCTTAGAATGGAGGACCGGGGAGCTGTTTTTT. Residues: CASSLEWRTGELFF.